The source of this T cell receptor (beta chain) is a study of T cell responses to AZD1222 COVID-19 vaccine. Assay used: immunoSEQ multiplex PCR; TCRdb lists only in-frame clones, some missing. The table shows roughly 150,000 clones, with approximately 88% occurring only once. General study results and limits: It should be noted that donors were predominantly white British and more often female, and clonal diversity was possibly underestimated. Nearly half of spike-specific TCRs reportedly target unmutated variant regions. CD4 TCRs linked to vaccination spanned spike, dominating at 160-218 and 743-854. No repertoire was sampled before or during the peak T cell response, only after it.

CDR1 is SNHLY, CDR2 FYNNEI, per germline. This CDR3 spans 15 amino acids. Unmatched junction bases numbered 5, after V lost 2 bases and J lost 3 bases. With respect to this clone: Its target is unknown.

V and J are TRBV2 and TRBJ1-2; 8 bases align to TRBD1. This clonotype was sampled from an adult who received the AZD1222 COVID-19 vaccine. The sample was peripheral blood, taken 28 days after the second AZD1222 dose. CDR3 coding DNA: TGTGCCAGCAGTGAACCGGGACAGGATTACTATGGCTACACCTTC. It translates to CASSEPGQDYYGYTF.